This T cell receptor beta chain was retrieved from a study of technical replicates of blood from several donors. The ends lost 5 bases at V and 2 bases at J; junction bases unmatched: 4. Germline V lookup: CDR1 SGHVS, CDR2 FNYEAQ. The CDR3 extends over 15 amino acids. The method was immunoSEQ multiplex PCR; TCRdb's version includes in-frame clones alone and lacks a portion of them. The profile shows more than 90,000 clones, approximately 96% of them singletons. The TCR sequence derives from a human donor in good health. This sequence joins TRBV7-6 and TRBJ2-1; 9 bases align to TRBD2. The specimen was T cells isolated from PBMCs. This CDR3 reads CASSRGGGAYNEQFF. The CDR3 nucleotides are TGTGCCAGCAGCCGAGGCGGGGGGGCCTACAATGAGCAGTTCTTC.